Below are 22 T cell receptor beta chains sequenced from a single sample in a study of shared clonotypes between healthy human individuals (dated by TCRdb to the early 2020s). Libraries were made using the immunoSEQ multiplex PCR assay. TCRdb's version of the immuneACCESS table is confined to in-frame rearrangements and falls short of the full clone set. An unresolved V gene accounts for under half of the shortfall where checked; the remainder is of unknown origin. The sample has roughly 2.2 million clones on record, approximately 95% of them singletons. Together, the top ten hold around 0.4% of the sample. The sample was naive CD4+ T cells from PBMCs. The cell subset or site label of this sample denotes: CD45RA+ positively selected. These receptors all stem from a man younger than 30 in good health. Some clones in this sample may be carry-over from other donors' samples.

This clone turned up a few times. The sample has other DNA sequences that encode this CDR3 too. The rearrangement links TRBV5-1 to TRBJ1-1; no firm D call. Germline CDR1 reads SGHRS; CDR2 reads YFSETQ. This CDR3 has 14 amino acids. With 0 bases removed from V and 0 bases from J, the gap between germline ends came to 6 bases. DNA for the CDR3: TGCGCCAGCAGCTTGGACGGACTGAACACTGAAGCTTTCTTT. Translating gives CASSLDGLNTEAFF.

With regard to this clone: The sample holds other DNA sequences that translate to the same CDR3. This rearrangement joins TRBV5-1 to TRBJ1-4; D is undetermined. V lost 0 bases and J 3 bases, leaving 6 bases between the germline ends. Germline CDR1 reads SGHRS; CDR2 reads YFSETQ. The CDR3 runs to 14 residues. In DNA, the CDR3 is TGCGCCAGCAGCTTGGAAGGTTCTAATGAAAAACTGTTTTTT. This sequence encodes CASSLEGSNEKLFF.

The rearrangement links TRBV18 to TRBJ2-5, with a tentative D call TRBD2 (6 bases). The V gene's germline CDR1 is KGHSH and CDR2 LQKENI. This CDR3 is built from 14 residues. The ends were cut back, 2 bases at V and 5 bases at J, with 12 bases in the middle. CDR3 sequence (DNA): TGTGCCAGCTCACCAGGGAGGACGAGGGAGACCCAGTACTTC. Translated, it gives CASSPGRTRETQYF.

V is TRBV5-6 and J is TRBJ1-4; D gene ambiguous. Germline V lookup: CDR1 SGHDT, CDR2 YYEEEE. The V and J ends lost 0 bases and 8 bases respectively, with 5 bases between them. The CDR3 runs to 12 residues. Written as DNA, the CDR3 is TGTGCCAGCAGCTTGGGGCAGGAAAAACTGTTTTTT. Amino acid sequence: CASSLGQEKLFF.

The chain carries TRBV4-1 and TRBJ2-5, with D hard to call. Trimming stripped 0 bases from V and 10 bases from J, with 12 bases between. CDR1 is MGHRA and CDR2 is YSYEKL in the germline V gene. The CDR3 is 13 residues long. The CDR3 spells CASSQDGAGGQYF. The CDR3 region has the DNA TGCGCCAGCAGCCAAGACGGTGCAGGTGGCCAGTACTTC.

This rearrangement joins TRBV18 to TRBJ2-3; 11 positions agree with TRBD2. V gave up 3 bases and J gave up 9 bases; unmatched junction bases: 11. The CDR3 contains 16 residues. The germline gives CDR1 KGHSH, CDR2 LQKENI. The DNA for the CDR3 is TGTGCCAGCTCACCGGGACTAGCGGACCACAGGGGAACGCAGTATTTT. Protein: CASSPGLADHRGTQYF.

The genes are TRBV19 and TRBJ1-5; a weak D match, TRBD1 (6 bases). CDR1 and CDR2 from the germline V gene are LNHDA and SQIVND (reference sequence). V dropped 5 bases and J dropped 4 bases, with 15 bases sitting between them. CDR3 length equals 15 residues. CDR3 protein: CASSPSGGLNQPQHF. The DNA for the CDR3 is TGTGCCAGTAGTCCGAGCGGGGGGCTGAATCAGCCCCAGCATTTT.

This CDR3 is CASSTTGRNTEAFF. The CDR3 nucleotides read TGTGCCAGCAGCACTACAGGGAGGAACACTGAAGCTTTCTTT. The chain links TRBV7-9 to TRBJ1-1; D is perhaps TRBD1 (6 bases). The CDR3 runs 14 residues. Trimming removed 5 bases from V and 1 base from J, with 11 bases in between. The V gene's germline CDR1 is SEHNR and CDR2 FQNEAQ (reference sequence).

The CDR3 DNA sequence: TGTGCCAGCAGTGGTTTAGCGGGAGGAATGGGAGAGACCCAGTACTTC. This codes for CASSGLAGGMGETQYF. The chain uses TRBV6-6 and TRBJ2-5; TRBD2 matches at 10 bases. The germline gives CDR1 MNHNY, CDR2 SVGAGI (reference sequence). With 5 bases clipped from V and 4 bases from J, the junction kept 10 bases outside the gene matches. The CDR3 totals 16 residues.

The genes are TRBV6-4 and TRBJ2-1, with D maybe TRBD1 (6 bases). The germline V gene has CDR1 MRHNA and CDR2 SNTAGT. V was clipped by 8 bases and J by 1 base, with 15 bases between them. The CDR3 has 15 amino acids. Here the CDR3 DNA reads TGTGCCAGCTCCCGGGACATAAATTCCTACAATGAGCAGTTCTTC. Encoded protein: CASSRDINSYNEQFF.

On this clone: This same CDR3 is encoded by further DNA sequences in the sample. The chain recombines TRBV5-1 with TRBJ2-3; D is undetermined. Trimming took 3 bases from V and 2 from J, leaving 7 bases between them. Looked up from germline, CDR1 is SGHRS and CDR2 is YFSETQ. The CDR3 is 13 residues long. The CDR3 sequence: CASSSSPTDTQYF. CDR3 bases: TGCGCCAGCAGCTCTTCTCCCACAGATACGCAGTATTTT. The entire variable domain, with the rest obtained from reference TRBV5-1 and TRBJ2-3, is as follows: KAGVTQTPRYLIKTRGQQVTLSCSPISGHRSVSWYQQTPGQGLQFLFEYFSETQRNKGNFPGRFSGRQFSNSRSEMNVSTLELGDSALYLCASSSSPTDTQYFGPGTRLTVL.

DNA of the CDR3: TGCGCCAGCAGCATCGGGACTAGCGTTGACTACGAGCAGTACTTC. Amino acids: CASSIGTSVDYEQYF. This chain links TRBV5-1 with TRBJ2-7, with 10 bases that match TRBD2. The CDR3 has 15 amino acids. J was trimmed by 3 bases and V by 4 bases; bases with no gene match: 7. CDR1 and CDR2 (germline): SGHRS, YFSETQ.

V gene TRBV19 combines with J gene TRBJ2-7; the D is unclear. V dropped 10 bases and J dropped 2 bases, with 18 bases sitting between them. The CDR3 has 14 amino acids. Germline values: CDR1 LNHDA, CDR2 SQIVND (reference sequence). The CDR3 sequence: CATRTVGVTYEQYF. DNA of the CDR3: TGTGCCACCAGAACCGTGGGCGTTACCTACGAGCAGTACTTC.

This clone was recorded a few times. J is TRBJ2-1 and V is TRBV4-1, with D possibly being TRBD2 (6 bases). Trimming pared 0 bases from V and 8 bases from J, leaving 11 bases between. Looked up from germline, CDR1 is MGHRA and CDR2 is YSYEKL. CDR3 length equals 14 residues. The CDR3 here is CASSQDPGVDEQFF. The CDR3 DNA reads TGCGCCAGCAGCCAAGATCCGGGGGTTGATGAGCAGTTCTTC.

In the case of this clone: Other DNA sequences from this sample encode an identical CDR3 as well. The V gene is TRBV28, the J gene TRBJ1-1; possibly TRBD1 for D (5 bases). The CDR3 is 12 residues long. V lost 5 bases and J lost 11, with 15 bases in between. The germline V gene encodes CDR1 MDHEN and CDR2 SYDVKM. CDR3 bases: TGTGCCAGCAGTCCGCCGGGACTAGAGGCTTTCTTT. Translating gives CASSPPGLEAFF.

This chain links TRBV19 with TRBJ2-7; 7 bases align to TRBD1. The trim removed 8 bases at V and 2 bases at J, leaving 3 bases unmatched. The germline CDR1 and CDR2 sequences are LNHDA and SQIVND (reference sequence). There are 12 residues in the CDR3. CDR3 residues: CASGQGAYEQYF. CDR3 DNA: TGTGCCAGTGGTCAGGGGGCCTACGAGCAGTACTTC.

The chain has TRBV2 and TRBJ1-5, with a possible D match to TRBD1 (6 bases). The germline gives CDR1 SNHLY, CDR2 FYNNEI. This CDR3 is 14 amino acids long. Trimming stripped 3 bases from V and 3 bases from J, with 9 bases between. The CDR3 DNA sequence: TGTGCCAGCAGTGAGGACAGCCTCAATCAGCCCCAGCATTTT. Amino acids: CASSEDSLNQPQHF.

The chain is built from TRBV5-1 and TRBJ2-1; a weak D match, TRBD1 (5 bases). Germline V gives CDR1 SGHRS, CDR2 YFSETQ. The CDR3 is 18 amino acids. Trimming removed 2 bases at V and 4 bases at J, with 22 bases between. DNA for the CDR3: TGCGCCAGCAGCTTAAGGGGTACCCCCTATGGGTTGTACAATGAGCAGTTCTTC. Translation gives CASSLRGTPYGLYNEQFF. Supplemented by reference TRBV5-1 and TRBJ2-1, the full variable domain reads KAGVTQTPRYLIKTRGQQVTLSCSPISGHRSVSWYQQTPGQGLQFLFEYFSETQRNKGNFPGRFSGRQFSNSRSEMNVSTLELGDSALYLCASSLRGTPYGLYNEQFFGPGTRLTVL.

The chain links TRBV7-8 to TRBJ2-3; D remains unclear. Germline V CDR1 and CDR2: SGHVS, FQNEAQ. Between the trimmed V and J ends, which lost 1 base and 3 bases, there was a span of 11 bases. CDR3 length: 15 amino acids. The CDR3 DNA follows: TGTGCCAGCAGCTTAGTTACCAGCGTAACAGATACGCAGTATTTT. It specifies CASSLVTSVTDTQYF.

V usage is TRBV5-1 and J usage is TRBJ1-2; D uncertain. Between the trimmed V and J ends, which lost 4 bases and 8 bases, there was a span of 18 bases. The V gene's germline CDR1 is SGHRS and CDR2 YFSETQ. This CDR3 is built from 14 residues. Here the CDR3 reads CASSPSPPAGGYTF. CDR3 coding DNA: TGCGCCAGCAGCCCAAGCCCCCCGGCGGGGGGCTACACCTTC.

The chain carries TRBV7-2 and TRBJ1-1; 8 nucleotides line up with TRBD1. The V segment lost 5 bases and the J segment 1 base; nucleotides outside the gene matches: 6. Germline assignment: CDR1 SGHTA and CDR2 FQGNSA. The CDR3 spans 15 residues. The CDR3 DNA sequence: TGTGCCAGCAGCCGCCTAGACAGGGGGAACACTGAAGCTTTCTTT. Protein: CASSRLDRGNTEAFF.

The CDR3 DNA follows: TGTGCCAGCACGAATTACGAGCAGTACTTC. This translates into CASTNYEQYF. The chain joins TRBV6-1 to TRBJ2-7; D call uncertain. This CDR3 is built from 10 residues. Trimming cost V 7 bases and J 4 bases, with 5 bases left between them. In germline, CDR1 is MNHNS, CDR2 SASEGT.